One sample yielded the 2 T cell receptor beta chains listed below, sequenced in a study of early T cells in non-severe SARS-CoV-2 infection. MiXCR, applied by TCRdb to the 5' RACE reads, yields one record per CDR3 protein. The table records about 27,000 distinct CDR3 sequences, less than 4.5% of them present only once. The sample consisted of whole blood. These receptors were collected from an adult who was a healthcare worker with PCR-confirmed SARS-CoV-2 infection or an uninfected control (not recorded which).

In this sample, this clonotype turned up a few times. V gene TRBV12-3 or TRBV12-4 combines with J gene TRBJ2-3; weak D call: TRBD2 (5 bases). The CDR3 is 14 amino acids. V was clipped by 6 bases and J by 0 bases, with 10 bases between them. For the CDR3, the DNA is TGTGCCAGCAGCTTAAGCGGTAGCACAGATACGCAGTATTTT. Protein sequence: CASSLSGSTDTQYF.

This clonotype occurred many times. The V and J genes are TRBV20-1 and TRBJ1-2; TRBD1 aligns across 11 bases. The J segment lost 4 bases and the V segment lost 5 bases, leaving 6 bases of the junction unmatched. This CDR3 is 14 amino acids long. CDR1 DFQATT and CDR2 SNEGSKA come from the germline V gene (reference sequence). Written as DNA, the CDR3 is TGCAGTGCTGAAGGGACAGGGGGATTCTATGGCTACACCTTC. This translates into CSAEGTGGFYGYTF.